Sequencing of this TCR beta chain was carried out in a study of blood T cell repertoires in COVID-19. The ends lost 6 bases at V and 0 bases at J; junction bases unmatched: 7. This CDR3 contains 16 residues. CDR1 is SNHLY, CDR2 FYNNEI, per germline. In the original workflow: Reference gene primer amplification in the assay estimated nucleated cell counts. Some clones are missing from TCRdb's copy, which holds only in-frame ones; the method was immunoSEQ multiplex PCR. D and trimming were read from the DNA, whereas the V and J calls and clone size are those reported in that table. The sample lists approximately 70,000 clones, 90% seen once, with approximately 6.8% in the top ten.

The receptor was isolated from a woman at least 80 years old with active COVID-19. The specimen sequenced was peripheral blood. The chain combines TRBV2 with TRBJ1-4; TRBD1 matches at 7 bases. Here the CDR3 DNA reads TGTGCCAGCAGCCCCCTTACAGGGGCAACTAATGAAAAACTGTTTTTT. This encodes CASSPLTGATNEKLFF. The full variable domain, in which reference TRBV2 and TRBJ1-4 provide the parts outside the CDR3, is EPEVTQTPSHQVTQMGQEVILRCVPISNHLYFYWYRQILGQKVEFLVSFYNNEISEKSEIFDDQFSVERPDGSNFTLKIRSTKLEDSAMYFCASSPLTGATNEKLFFGSGTQLSVL.